This T cell receptor beta chain was captured by sequencing in a study of beta chain features in type 1 diabetes. Whole-study results and caveats: The VDJ junctions of type 1 diabetes patients carried fewer insertions and more deletions.

A note on this clone: The antigen is undetermined.

CDR1 DFQATT and CDR2 SNEGSKA come from the germline V gene (reference sequence). Deletions cut 3 bases from V and 4 bases from J, with 6 bases between. CDR3 length: 11 amino acids. cDNA synthesis used the whole RNA isolate, giving expressed TCRB sequences. Some clones are missing from TCRdb's copy, which holds only in-frame ones; the method was immunoSEQ multiplex PCR. This sample yields about 240,000 clones, of which about 25% are seen a single time; roughly 4% belongs to the top ten. Sequencing was carried out using central memory CD4+ T cells from blood. V usage is TRBV20-1 and J usage is TRBJ1-2, with unresolved D. The sequence was obtained from a young man in good health. The CDR3 sequence is CSARRSYGYTF. Written as DNA, the CDR3 is TGCAGTGCTAGGCGCAGCTATGGCTACACCTTC.